What follows is one T cell receptor (beta chain) and its context. This clonotype was seen a handful of times. Its specific antigen is unknown. No base-level quality is on record; no much larger clone is a single base apart. Library construction relied on PCR. The reads were generated on an Illumina MiSeq. TCRdb cleaned the public reads at Q25 with fastp, built clones with MiXCR and kept in-frame beta chains. Rows are combined by CDR3 protein, so each entry shows the most common genes and DNA. For this sample there are some 16,000 distinct CDR3 sequences; 25% to 40% appear just once. Around 1.5% of the sample is taken by the ten largest. The data were taken from a study of regulatory and conventional T cells in breast cancer (dated by TCRdb to 2013 to 2016). As encoded in the germline V gene, CDR1 is SGHAT while CDR2 is FQNNGV. From cysteine to phenylalanine, the CDR3 is 14 amino acids long. Only the CDR3 DNA is retained, 42 bases long and in frame from the first base. The trim is 2 bases for V and 2 bases for J, with a gap of 7 bases between the germline ends.

Material for sequencing was conventional T cells from blood. The rearranged segments are TRBV11-2 and TRBJ1-5; a confident D gene designation cannot be given. The sequence came from a female donor in good health. DNA sequence: TGTGCCAGCAGCTTATCCCAGGGCAATCAGCCCCAGCATTTT. It translates to CASSLSQGNQPQHF.